This T cell receptor (beta chain) was captured in a study of blood T cells in healthy people across ages. A few counts support this clonotype. Using a J-beta primer mix together with a sample-barcoded 5' primer, a second PCR was run for 7 to 11 cycles. TCRdb used MiXCR to reprocess the 5' RACE reads, holding one entry per CDR3 protein. The repertoire holds 900,000 to 950,000 distinct CDR3 sequences, with approximately 32% as singletons. CDR1 is MNHNY, CDR2 SVGAGI, per germline (reference sequence). The CDR3 is 16 amino acids. V dropped 6 bases and J dropped 10; count of bases not matched to a gene: 11. These data are also associated with another study on T cells of mothers and their children. This second report adds: Using approximately 1.5 ug per 15 ul, all extracted RNA underwent cDNA synthesis.

Material: blood. This receptor was identified in a woman aged 40 to 50 in good health. The chain uses TRBV6-6 and TRBJ1-6; 11 bases fit TRBD1. CDR3 in DNA: TGTGCCAGCAGCCGTCGGACAGGGGGCCGAGGCTCACCCCTCCACTTT. It codes for CASSRRTGGRGSPLHF.